Below are 3 T cell receptor beta chains sequenced from a single sample in a study of OX40 agonist ivuxolimab in advanced cancers. Some clones are missing from TCRdb's copy, which holds only in-frame ones; the method was immunoSEQ multiplex PCR. The sample consists of approximately 130,000 clones, about nine tenths of them appearing once. The source was CD4+ or CD8+ T cells sorted from blood, collected in a trial of the OX40 agonist ivuxolimab. The receptor set was obtained from an adult with an advanced solid tumor such as melanoma, head and neck, liver or kidney cancer.

The chain is built from TRBV28 and TRBJ2-1, with 11 bases matching TRBD2. The germline V gene encodes CDR1 MDHEN and CDR2 SYDVKM. With 5 bases clipped from V and 5 bases from J, the junction kept 8 bases outside the gene matches. This CDR3 is 16 amino acids long. CDR3 sequence reads: CASSAYSGRADNEQFF. CDR3 sequence (DNA): TGTGCCAGCAGTGCCTATAGCGGGAGGGCCGACAATGAGCAGTTCTTC.

CDR3: CASSIGGQGPQPQHF. The DNA of the CDR3 is TGTGCCAGTAGTATAGGAGGGCAGGGGCCTCAGCCCCAGCATTTT. J is TRBJ1-5 and V is TRBV19, with D possibly TRBD1 on 6 matching bases. Trimming pared 1 base from V and 6 bases from J, leaving 13 bases between. Germline V lookup: CDR1 LNHDA, CDR2 SQIVND (reference sequence). The CDR3 loop spans 15 amino acids.

The chain carries TRBV18 and TRBJ2-7, with a possible D match to TRBD1 (6 bases). The germline V gene encodes CDR1 KGHSH and CDR2 LQKENI. V lost 2 bases, J lost 5 bases, and 13 bases lay in between. The CDR3 totals 14 residues. The CDR3 here is CASSPGQGLDEQYF. The CDR3 DNA sequence: TGTGCCAGCTCACCAGGCCAGGGGTTGGACGAGCAGTACTTC.